This T cell receptor (beta chain) appears in the sequencing data of a study of blood T cell repertoires in COVID-19 (dated by TCRdb to the early 2020s). Notes on the research overall: Samples covering the acute and convalescent phases of COVID-19 were provided by collaborators in the United States, Italy and Spain. The material from the prospective study consisted of cDNA or gDNA derived from T cells, B-cell-depleted T cells, or PBMCs. The dataset comprised deeply sampled blood TCRbeta repertoires from subjects exposed to, actively infected with, or recovered from COVID-19. A freely available public database, intended as a resource for researchers studying the immune response to SARS-CoV-2, is where the repertoires were released. The samples were drawn from two sources: the first 160 participants of the ongoing ImmuneRACE study, and 1,000 to 1,500 subjects contributed by 6 global collaborators. Sample metadata almost always included a de-identified subject ID, COVID-19 status, age in years and sex. HLA class I and class II types, where available, came from metadata supplied by the sample provider rather than from assay-based typing.

TCRbeta CDR3 regions were amplified from genomic DNA by means of the immunoSEQ Assay, a bias-controlled multiplex PCR. In the paper's pipeline: The number of nucleated cells in each sample was estimated by amplification of reference gene primers within the assay. To quantify the absolute abundance of each unique TCRbeta CDR3 rearrangement, sequence reads were collapsed and filtered. Productive Simpson clonality was computed per sample as the square root of Simpson's diversity index over productive rearrangements. Imported from immuneACCESS, the table was reduced by TCRdb to in-frame sequences with V and J called. These copies leave out some clones; in studies compared against another copy, an unresolved V gene accounts for under half, and the cause of the remainder is not known. D and trimming come from the DNA, and the V and J calls and clone size come from that table. Within this sample are 200,000 or so clones, with more than 65% of them counted one time only. Around 7% of the sample is held by the ten biggest clonotypes.

CDR1 and CDR2 (LGHNA, YSLEER) derive from the germline V gene. From its cysteine to its phenylalanine, the CDR3 spans 16 amino acids. Here the CDR3 DNA is all that survives: 48 bases in frame from base 1. Between the V and J ends, shortened by 1 base and 3 bases respectively, the junction contains 12 bases. Remarks on this clone: The target of this receptor is not known. No much larger clone exists at a distance of one base, and base qualities are not known.

Participants in the prospective study were enrolled through a virtual design, were aged about 18 to 100 years, and lived in about two dozen United States geographic areas. In the prospective study, cohorts were assigned on the basis of participant-reported clinical history obtained from a screening survey and a study questionnaire. ImmuneRACE Cohort 3 recovered participants were defined by two consecutive negative NP/OP PCR tests, healthcare professional clearance, or symptom resolution. In the prospective study, mobile phlebotomists collected whole blood, serum and a nasopharyngeal or oropharyngeal swab from each participant. Participants in the prospective study had the option to provide additional blood draws and questionnaires over an approximately 2-month period. Before DNA extraction, prospective study blood samples were shipped either frozen or at room temperature. The research as a whole found: Clinical and demographic metadata were provided uncurated, with the amount varying by source and participant.

The chain is made from TRBV4-3 and TRBJ1-4; no confident D gene assignment can be made. The receptor comes from a man aged 40-49 years who had recovered from COVID-19. Material for sequencing was PBMCs or T cells enriched from blood (not recorded which). The nucleotides are TGCGCCAGCAGCCAAGTTGTTCAGGCTTCTAATGAAAAACTGTTTTTT. Its protein reads: CASSQVVQASNEKLFF.